This TCR beta chain originates from a study of blood T cell repertoires in COVID-19. Across the whole study: Acute and convalescent COVID-19 samples came from the United States, Italy and Spain.

V lost 3 bases to trimming and J lost 5 bases, with 11 bases between them. This CDR3 contains 14 residues. From germline, CDR1 is DFQATT and CDR2 SNEGSKA (reference sequence). Original processing notes: Amplification with reference gene primers provided the estimates of nucleated cell counts. The protocol was immunoSEQ multiplex PCR, while the TCRdb copy is restricted to in-frame clones and leaves out a portion. D and trimming come from the DNA, and the V and J calls and clone size come from that table. Of about 49,000 clones listed, under 85% were seen once; the top ten hold 12% to 15%. This receptor was obtained from a human donor in a cohort sampled during active COVID-19. The specimen was peripheral blood. The rearrangement links TRBV20-1 to TRBJ1-6; D ambiguous. CDR3 sequence (DNA): TGCAGTGCTAGTTCCCCCCAGGATAATTCACCCCTCCACTTT. Encoded protein: CSASSPQDNSPLHF.